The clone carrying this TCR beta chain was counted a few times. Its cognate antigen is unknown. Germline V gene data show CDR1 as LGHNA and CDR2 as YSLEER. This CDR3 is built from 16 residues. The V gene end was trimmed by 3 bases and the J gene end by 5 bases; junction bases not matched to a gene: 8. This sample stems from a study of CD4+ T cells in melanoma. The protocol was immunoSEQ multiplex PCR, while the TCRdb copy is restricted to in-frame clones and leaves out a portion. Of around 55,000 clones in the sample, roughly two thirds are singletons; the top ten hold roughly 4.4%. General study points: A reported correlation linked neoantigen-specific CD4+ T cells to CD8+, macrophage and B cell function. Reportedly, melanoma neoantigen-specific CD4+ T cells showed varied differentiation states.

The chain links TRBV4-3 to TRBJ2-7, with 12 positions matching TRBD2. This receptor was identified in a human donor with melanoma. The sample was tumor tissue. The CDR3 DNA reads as TGCGCCAGCAGCCAGGGTCTAGCGGGGGGGACCCACGAGCAGTACTTC. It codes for CASSQGLAGGTHEQYF.